This T cell receptor (beta chain) comes out of a study of cytotoxic CD8 clonotypes in ibrutinib-treated CLL. On the study more broadly: Specimens for response were gathered following a median approximately 11 months of therapy, spanning 6 to 36.

The V gene's germline CDR1 is SGHTA and CDR2 FQGNSA. This CDR3 spans 14 amino acids. V lost 2 bases and J 2 bases, leaving 10 bases between the germline ends. Only in-frame clones appear in the TCRdb table, and some are missing; sequencing was by immunoSEQ multiplex PCR. Altogether some 200,000 clones are present, approximately 70% being singletons, with the ten largest covering roughly 6.4%. The gene calls are TRBV7-2 and TRBJ2-7, with a weak D call TRBD2 (5 bases). This sample comprised PBMCs, obtained after 12 months of ibrutinib treatment. The TCR was taken from a human donor with chronic lymphocytic leukemia. The CDR3 sequence is CASSLQAGPYEQYF. In nucleotides, the CDR3 is TGTGCCAGCAGCTTACAGGCGGGCCCCTACGAGCAGTACTTC.